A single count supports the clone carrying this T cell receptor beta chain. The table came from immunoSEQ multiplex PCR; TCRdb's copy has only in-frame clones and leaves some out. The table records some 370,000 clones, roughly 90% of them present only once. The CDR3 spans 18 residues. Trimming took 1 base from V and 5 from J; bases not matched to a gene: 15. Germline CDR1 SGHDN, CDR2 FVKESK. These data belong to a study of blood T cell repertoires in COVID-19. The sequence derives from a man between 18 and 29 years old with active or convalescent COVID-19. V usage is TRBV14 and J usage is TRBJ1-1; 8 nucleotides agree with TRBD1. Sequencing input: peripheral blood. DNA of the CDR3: TGTGCCAGCAGCCAAGGGGCGGCAGGGGGCTGGGTGGATACTGAAGCTTTCTTT. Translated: CASSQGAAGGWVDTEAFF.